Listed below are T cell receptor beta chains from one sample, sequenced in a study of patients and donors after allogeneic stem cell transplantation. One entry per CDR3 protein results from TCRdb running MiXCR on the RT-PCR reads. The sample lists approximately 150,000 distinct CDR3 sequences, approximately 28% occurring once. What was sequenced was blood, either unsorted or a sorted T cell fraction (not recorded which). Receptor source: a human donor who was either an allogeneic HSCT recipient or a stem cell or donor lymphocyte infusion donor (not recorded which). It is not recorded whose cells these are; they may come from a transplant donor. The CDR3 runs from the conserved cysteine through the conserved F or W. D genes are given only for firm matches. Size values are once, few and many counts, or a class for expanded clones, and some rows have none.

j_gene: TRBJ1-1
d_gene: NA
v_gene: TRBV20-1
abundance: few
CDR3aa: CSGQSWGTEAFF
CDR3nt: TGCAGTGGCCAGAGCTGGGGGACTGAAGCTTTCTTT

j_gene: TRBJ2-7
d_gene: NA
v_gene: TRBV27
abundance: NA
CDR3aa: CASMAQGAVPYEQYF
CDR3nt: TGTGCCAGCATGGCACAGGGAGCGGTTCCCTACGAGCAGTACTTC

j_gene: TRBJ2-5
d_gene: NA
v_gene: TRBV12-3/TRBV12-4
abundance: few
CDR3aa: CASSWGETQYF
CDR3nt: TGTGCCAGCAGCTGGGGGGAGACCCAGTACTTC

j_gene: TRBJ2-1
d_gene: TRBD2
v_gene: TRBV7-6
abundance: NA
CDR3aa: CASTPGLAVYNEQFF
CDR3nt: TGTGCCAGCACCCCGGGACTAGCGGTCTACAATGAGCAGTTCTTC

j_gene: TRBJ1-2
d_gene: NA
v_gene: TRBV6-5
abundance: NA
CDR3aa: CASRLGVYYGYTF
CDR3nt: TGTGCCAGCAGATTAGGGGTATACTATGGCTACACCTTC

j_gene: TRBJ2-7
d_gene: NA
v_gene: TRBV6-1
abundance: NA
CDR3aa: CAGEEQYF
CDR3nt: TGTGCCGGGGAAGAGCAGTACTTC

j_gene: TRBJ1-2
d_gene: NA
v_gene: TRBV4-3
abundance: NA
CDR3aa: CASSQDPGGVQGYTF
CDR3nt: TGCGCCAGCAGCCAAGATCCGGGGGGGGTTCAAGGCTACACCTTC

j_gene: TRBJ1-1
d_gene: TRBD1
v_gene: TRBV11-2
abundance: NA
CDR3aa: CASSWTLSPGQTEAFF
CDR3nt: TGTGCCAGCAGCTGGACCTTATCACCGGGACAGACTGAAGCTTTCTTT

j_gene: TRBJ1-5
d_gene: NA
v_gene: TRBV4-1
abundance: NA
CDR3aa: CASSYRYSGQLGYQPQHF
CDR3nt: TGCGCCAGCAGCTATCGATACTCCGGCCAGCTGGGGTATCAGCCCCAGCATTTT

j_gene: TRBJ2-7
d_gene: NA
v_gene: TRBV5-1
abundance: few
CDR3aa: CASKDNPLLYEQYF
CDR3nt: TGCGCCAGCAAGGATAACCCCCTGTTATACGAGCAGTACTTC

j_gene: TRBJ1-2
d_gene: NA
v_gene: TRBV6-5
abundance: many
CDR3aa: CASSYSVFGDYGYTF
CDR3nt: TGTGCCAGCAGTTACTCGGTGTTCGGGGACTATGGCTACACCTTC

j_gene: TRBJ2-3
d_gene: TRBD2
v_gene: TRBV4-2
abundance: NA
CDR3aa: CASSQYRGREGADTQYF
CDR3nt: TGTGCCAGCAGCCAATACAGAGGGCGGGAGGGCGCAGATACGCAGTATTTT

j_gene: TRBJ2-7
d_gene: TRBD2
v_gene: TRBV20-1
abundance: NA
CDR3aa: CSAGGRAFYEQYF
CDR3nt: TGCAGTGCCGGCGGGAGGGCCTTCTACGAGCAGTACTTC

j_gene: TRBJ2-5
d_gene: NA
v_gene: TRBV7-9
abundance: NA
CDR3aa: CASSLAPRETQYF
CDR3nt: TGTGCCAGCAGCTTAGCTCCTCGAGAGACCCAGTACTTC

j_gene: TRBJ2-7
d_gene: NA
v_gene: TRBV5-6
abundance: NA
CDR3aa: CASSLFGRSYEQYF
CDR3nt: TGTGCCAGCAGCTTGTTCGGCCGATCATACGAGCAGTACTTC

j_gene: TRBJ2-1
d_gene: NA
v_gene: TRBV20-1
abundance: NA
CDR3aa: CSARGPTSGIGEQFF
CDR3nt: TGCAGTGCTAGAGGCCCGACTAGTGGTATTGGAGAGCAGTTCTTC

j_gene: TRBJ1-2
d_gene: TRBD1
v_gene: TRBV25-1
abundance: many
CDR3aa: CASSQTGGINYGYTF
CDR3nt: TGTGCCAGCAGCCAAACAGGGGGGATCAACTATGGCTACACCTTC

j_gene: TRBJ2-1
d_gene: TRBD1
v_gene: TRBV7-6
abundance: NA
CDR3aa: CASSLGQGVFNEQFF
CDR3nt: TGTGCCAGCAGCTTAGGACAGGGTGTCTTCAATGAGCAGTTCTTC

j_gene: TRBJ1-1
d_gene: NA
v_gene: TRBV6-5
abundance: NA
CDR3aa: CASSLICTEAFF
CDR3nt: TGTGCCAGCAGCCTCATATGCACTGAAGCTTTCTTT

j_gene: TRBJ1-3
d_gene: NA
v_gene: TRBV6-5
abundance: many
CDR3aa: CASSYSGRTSRNTIYF
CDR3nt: TGTGCCAGCAGTTACTCGGGCAGGACCTCCAGGAACACCATATATTTT

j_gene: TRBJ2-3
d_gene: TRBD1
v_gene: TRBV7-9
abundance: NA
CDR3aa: CASSLGGQGQDTQYF
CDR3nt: TGTGCCAGCAGCTTAGGGGGACAGGGCCAAGATACGCAGTATTTT

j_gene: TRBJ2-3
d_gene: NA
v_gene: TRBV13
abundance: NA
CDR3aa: CASAGPPSTDTQYF
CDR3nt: TGTGCCAGCGCGGGACCCCCGTCCACAGATACGCAGTATTTT

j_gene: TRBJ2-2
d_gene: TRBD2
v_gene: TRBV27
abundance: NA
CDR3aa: CASLPGGLAVAGELFF
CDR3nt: TGTGCCAGCTTGCCAGGGGGACTAGCGGTTGCCGGGGAGCTGTTTTTT

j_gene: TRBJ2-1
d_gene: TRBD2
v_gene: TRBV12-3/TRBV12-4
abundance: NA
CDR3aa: CASSLTSGEAYNEQFF
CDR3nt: TGTGCCAGCAGTTTAACTAGCGGGGAAGCATACAATGAGCAGTTCTTC

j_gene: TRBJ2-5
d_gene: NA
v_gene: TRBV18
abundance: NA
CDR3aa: CASSPPSPYGETQYF
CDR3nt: TGTGCCAGCTCACCACCGTCCCCGTATGGGGAGACCCAGTACTTC

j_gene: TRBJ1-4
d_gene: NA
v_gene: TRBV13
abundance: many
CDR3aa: CASSSWTAATNEKLFF
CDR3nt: TGTGCCAGCAGCTCCTGGACAGCTGCAACTAATGAAAAACTGTTTTTT

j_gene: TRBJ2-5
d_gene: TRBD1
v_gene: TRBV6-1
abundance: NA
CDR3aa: CASSEFPTGLLQETQYF
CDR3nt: TGTGCCAGCAGTGAGTTCCCGACAGGGCTTCTCCAAGAGACCCAGTACTTC

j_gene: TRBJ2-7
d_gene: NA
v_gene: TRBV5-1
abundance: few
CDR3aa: CASSLDPGTYEQYF
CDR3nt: TGCGCCAGCAGCTTGGATCCGGGAACCTACGAGCAGTACTTC

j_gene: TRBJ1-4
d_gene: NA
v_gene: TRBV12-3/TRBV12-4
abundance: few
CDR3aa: CASRQGLNEKLFF
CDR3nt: TGTGCCAGCAGACAGGGACTAAATGAAAAACTGTTTTTT

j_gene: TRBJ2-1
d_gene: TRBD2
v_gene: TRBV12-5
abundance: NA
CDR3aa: CASGPGIAGPYSYNEQFF
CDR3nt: TGTGCTAGTGGCCCCGGGATAGCGGGACCCTATTCCTACAATGAGCAGTTCTTC

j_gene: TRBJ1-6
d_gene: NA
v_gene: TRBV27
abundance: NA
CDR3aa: CASSLSKRSPLHF
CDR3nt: TGTGCCAGCAGTTTATCGAAGAGGTCACCCCTCCACTTT

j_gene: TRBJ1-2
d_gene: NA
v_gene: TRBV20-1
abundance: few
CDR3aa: CSASRLGGYTF
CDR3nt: TGCAGTGCTAGCCGCCTGGGGGGCTACACCTTC

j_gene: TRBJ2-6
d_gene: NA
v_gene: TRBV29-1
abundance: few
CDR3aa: CSVDSSGANVLTF
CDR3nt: TGCAGCGTGGACAGTTCTGGGGCCAACGTCCTGACTTTC

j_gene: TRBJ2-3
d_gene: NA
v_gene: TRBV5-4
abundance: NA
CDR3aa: CASSLSEPDTQYF
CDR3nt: TGTGCCAGCAGCTTGAGCGAGCCAGATACGCAGTATTTT

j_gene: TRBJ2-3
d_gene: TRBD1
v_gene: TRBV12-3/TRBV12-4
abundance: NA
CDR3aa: CASSVGTGATDTQYF
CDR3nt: TGTGCCAGCAGCGTGGGGACAGGGGCAACCGATACGCAGTATTTT

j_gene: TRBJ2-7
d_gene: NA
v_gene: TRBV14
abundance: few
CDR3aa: CASSQVFYEQYF
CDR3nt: TGTGCCAGCAGCCAAGTCTTCTACGAGCAGTACTTC

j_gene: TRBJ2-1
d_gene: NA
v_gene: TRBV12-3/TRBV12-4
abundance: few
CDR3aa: CASSLRVTEQFF
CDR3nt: TGTGCCAGCAGTTTGCGGGTGACTGAGCAGTTCTTC

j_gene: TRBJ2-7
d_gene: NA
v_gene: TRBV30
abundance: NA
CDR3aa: CAWRGRGFYEQYF
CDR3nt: TGTGCCTGGAGGGGTCGGGGATTCTACGAGCAGTACTTC

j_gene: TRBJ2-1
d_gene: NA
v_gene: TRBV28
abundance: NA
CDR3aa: CASRRLRNEQFF
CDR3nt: TGTGCCAGCAGGAGGCTCCGCAATGAGCAGTTCTTC

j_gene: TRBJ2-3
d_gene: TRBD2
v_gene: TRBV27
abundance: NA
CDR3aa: CASSPTSGAPTDTQYF
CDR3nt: TGTGCCAGCAGTCCAACTAGCGGGGCCCCCACAGATACGCAGTATTTT

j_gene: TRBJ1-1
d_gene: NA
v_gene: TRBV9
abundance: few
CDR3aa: CASSPLDLTGTEAFF
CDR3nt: TGTGCCAGCAGCCCGCTTGATTTGACTGGCACTGAAGCTTTCTTT